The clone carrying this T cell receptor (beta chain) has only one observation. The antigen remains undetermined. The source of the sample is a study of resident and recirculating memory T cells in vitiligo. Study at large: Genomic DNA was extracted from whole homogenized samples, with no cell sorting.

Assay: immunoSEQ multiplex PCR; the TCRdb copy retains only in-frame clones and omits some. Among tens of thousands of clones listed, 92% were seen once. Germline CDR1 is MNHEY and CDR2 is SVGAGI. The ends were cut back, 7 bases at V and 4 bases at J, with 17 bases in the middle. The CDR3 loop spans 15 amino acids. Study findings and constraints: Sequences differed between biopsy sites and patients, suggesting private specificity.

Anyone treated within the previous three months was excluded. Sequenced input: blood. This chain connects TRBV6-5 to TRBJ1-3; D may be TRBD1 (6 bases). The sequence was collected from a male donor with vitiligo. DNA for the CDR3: TGTGCCAGCATCCCCCCTGGGACAACCGGAAACACCATATATTTT. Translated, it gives CASIPPGTTGNTIYF.